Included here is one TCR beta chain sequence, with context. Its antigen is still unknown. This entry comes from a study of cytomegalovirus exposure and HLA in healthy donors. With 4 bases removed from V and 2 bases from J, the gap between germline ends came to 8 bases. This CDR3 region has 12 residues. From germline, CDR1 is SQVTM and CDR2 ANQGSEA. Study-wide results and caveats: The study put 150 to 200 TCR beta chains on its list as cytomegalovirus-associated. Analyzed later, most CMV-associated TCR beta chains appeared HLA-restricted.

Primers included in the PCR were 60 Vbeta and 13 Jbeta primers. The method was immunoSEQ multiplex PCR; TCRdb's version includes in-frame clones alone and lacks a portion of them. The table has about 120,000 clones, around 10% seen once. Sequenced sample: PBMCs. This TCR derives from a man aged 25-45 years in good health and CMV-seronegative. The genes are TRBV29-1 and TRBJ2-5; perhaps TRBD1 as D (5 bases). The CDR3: CSVGREQETQYF. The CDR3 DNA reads TGCAGCGTTGGCAGGGAACAAGAGACCCAGTACTTC.